These 29 T cell receptor beta chains share one sample of origin, sequenced in a study of CD8 T cells in ankylosing spondylitis (TCRdb year 2017). Library generation was performed with 5' RACE. Sequencing took place on an Illumina HiSeq 2500. Through fastp at Q25 and MiXCR, TCRdb rebuilt clones from the public reads, retaining in-frame beta chains. Rows matching on CDR3 protein sequence are summarized as one entry with the most common DNA and genes. The sample includes approximately 520,000 distinct CDR3 sequences, with about 5.7% observed a single time. The top ten clones comprise around 3.4% of the sample. Results the study describes overall, beyond this receptor: Blood from ankylosing spondylitis patients appeared to be characterized by a TCR beta motif composed of under 10 highly homologous amino acid variants.

The antigens these receptors bind are not known. The sequenced sample was blood, either unsorted or a sorted T cell fraction (not recorded which). The source is a male donor with ankylosing spondylitis.

This clonotype showed up many times. This chain connects TRBV6-2 or TRBV6-3 to TRBJ2-3; D is unresolved. V was trimmed by 0 bases and J by 3 bases, leaving 13 bases between them. The CDR3 runs to 16 residues. Germline values: CDR1 MNHEY, CDR2 SVGEGT. The CDR3 DNA reads TGTGCCAGCAGTTACTCCAGGCGAAGAGTGACAGATACGCAGTATTTT. Translated, it gives CASSYSRRRVTDTQYF.

This clonotype has only a few counts. The chain joins TRBV11-3 to TRBJ2-2; D gene uncertain. In germline, CDR1 is SGHNT, CDR2 YENEEA. This CDR3 region has 15 residues. Trimming removed 7 bases at V and 2 bases at J, with 14 bases between. The CDR3 DNA reads TGTGCCAGCACCTGGGTAGGGAATAACACCGGGGAGCTGTTTTTT. Its protein is CASTWVGNNTGELFF.

This clonotype appeared many times. Here the CDR3 DNA reads TGCGCCAGCAGTTCTACCGTATCGAGCTCCTACGAGCAGTACTTC. Residues: CASSSTVSSSYEQYF. The gene calls are TRBV5-1 and TRBJ2-7, with D hard to call. Trimming left V 5 bases short and J 0 bases short, with 15 bases between. This CDR3 has 15 residues. Germline V gene sequence: CDR1 SGHRS, CDR2 YFSETQ.

This clonotype was seen a few times. V and J are TRBV4-2 and TRBJ1-2; D gene ambiguous. The CDR3 contains 13 residues. Germline CDR1 and CDR2: LGHNA and YNFKEQ. V was clipped by 4 bases and J by 5 bases, with 11 bases between them. CDR3 region: CASSPPPGYGYTF. In nucleotides, the CDR3 is TGTGCCAGCAGCCCGCCCCCAGGATATGGCTACACCTTC.

In its sample, this clonotype was seen many times. The genes are TRBV7-2 and TRBJ2-2, with a tentative D call TRBD2 (5 bases). CDR3 length: 16 amino acids. Trimming left V 6 bases short and J 4 bases short, with 18 bases between. Germline V CDR1 and CDR2: SGHTA, FQGNSA. The CDR3 DNA reads TGTGCCAGCAGGCCCACCGGCAGCGGTTCCACCGGGGAGCTGTTTTTT. Encoded protein: CASRPTGSGSTGELFF.

This clonotype was picked up a small number of times. The CDR3 DNA reads TGTGCCAGCAGTTCCACAATTCGGGCGGTCGACAATTCACCCCTCCACTTT. Translated, it gives CASSSTIRAVDNSPLHF. The genes are TRBV6-2 or TRBV6-3 and TRBJ1-6; D remains unclear. Trimming removed 4 bases from V and 7 bases from J, with 20 bases in between. Per germline, CDR1 MNHEY and CDR2 SVGEGT. The CDR3 is made up of 17 amino acids.

This clonotype was counted many times. This chain joins TRBV6-2 or TRBV6-3 and TRBJ2-5; D gene ambiguous. The CDR3 has 14 amino acids. Germline V lookup: CDR1 MNHEY, CDR2 SVGEGT. Trimming took off 6 bases at V and 5 bases at J, with 16 bases between the two ends. The DNA for the CDR3 is TGTGCCAGCAGCCTTCCGGAACAGAGGGAGACCCAGTACTTC. Translating gives CASSLPEQRETQYF.

This clonotype was picked up a small number of times. This chain joins TRBV6-2 or TRBV6-3 and TRBJ2-5; D might be TRBD2 (5 bases). The CDR3 has 16 residues. From germline, CDR1 is MNHEY and CDR2 SVGEGT. Trimming removed 2 bases at V and 5 bases at J, with 18 bases between. The CDR3 region is CASSYPRGSPGETQYF. The CDR3 DNA reads as TGTGCCAGCAGTTACCCCCGCGGATCCCCGGGGGAGACCCAGTACTTC.

In this sample, this clonotype turned up many times. The chain joins TRBV28 to TRBJ2-7, with 7 positions matching TRBD1. Germline CDR1 is MDHEN and CDR2 is SYDVKM. Losses at the gene ends were 5 bases for V and 7 bases for J; bases not matched to a gene: 11. This CDR3 region has 14 residues. The CDR3 region is CASSPRTGLWEQYF. The CDR3 region has the DNA TGTGCCAGCAGTCCTAGGACAGGCCTGTGGGAGCAGTACTTC.

V and J are TRBV7-9 and TRBJ1-6, with no clear D. V lost 2 bases to trimming and J lost 4 bases, with 12 bases between them. The CDR3 has 16 amino acids. Germline V gene sequence: CDR1 SEHNR, CDR2 FQNEAQ (reference sequence). In DNA form, the CDR3 reads TGTGCCAGCAGCTTAAACGGATCACCTTATAATTCACCCCTCCACTTT. Translated, it gives CASSLNGSPYNSPLHF.

Ten or more counts support this clonotype. The CDR3 region is CASSFVPGVHNEQFF. Here the CDR3 DNA reads TGTGCCAGCAGCTTTGTACCAGGGGTCCACAATGAGCAGTTCTTC. The chain employs TRBV7-2 and TRBJ2-1; perhaps TRBD1 as D (6 bases). The V and J ends lost 3 bases and 5 bases respectively, with 14 bases between them. Germline V gene data show CDR1 as SGHTA and CDR2 as FQGNSA. CDR3 size: 15 residues.

The chain uses TRBV2 and TRBJ1-1; D unclear. Germline V gene data show CDR1 as SNHLY and CDR2 as FYNNEI. The CDR3 totals 13 residues. Trimming shortened V by 6 bases and J by 3 bases, and 11 bases separated the two germline ends. CDR3 sequence (DNA): TGTGCCAGCAGGGTGGAAAGGGACACTGAAGCTTTCTTT. This sequence encodes CASRVERDTEAFF. Full variable domain (missing parts from reference TRBV2 and TRBJ1-1): EPEVTQTPSHQVTQMGQEVILRCVPISNHLYFYWYRQILGQKVEFLVSFYNNEISEKSEIFDDQFSVERPDGSNFTLKIRSTKLEDSAMYFCASRVERDTEAFFGQGTRLTVV.

This clonotype was seen ten or more times. The chain carries TRBV7-6 and TRBJ1-5; 7 bases align to TRBD1. V trimming: 1 base; J trimming: 10 bases; junction bases outside the gene matches: 7. CDR3 length: 14 residues. Germline lookup yields CDR1 SGHVS and CDR2 FNYEAQ. CDR3 loop: CASSLGLGGQPQHF. As DNA, the CDR3 is TGTGCCAGCAGCTTAGGGCTAGGGGGCCAACCCCAGCATTTT.

This clonotype appeared many times. This chain connects TRBV12-3 or TRBV12-4 to TRBJ2-5; 9 bases fit TRBD1. Trimming cost V 3 bases and J 4 bases; bases outside gene matches: 6. The CDR3 covers 15 residues. The CDR3 DNA sequence: TGTGCCAGCAGTTTTGGACAGGGGAGAGCAGAGACCCAGTACTTC. Its translation: CASSFGQGRAETQYF.

This clonotype was picked up many times. This chain links TRBV20-1 with TRBJ2-4; D is undetermined. This CDR3 spans 14 amino acids. Germline V gives CDR1 DFQATT, CDR2 SNEGSKA (reference sequence). V lost 5 bases, J lost 0 bases, and 11 bases lay in between. The CDR3 spells CSAEEIGAKNIQYF. CDR3 coding DNA: TGCAGTGCTGAAGAAATCGGAGCCAAAAACATTCAGTACTTC.

This clonotype showed up many times. The chain recombines TRBV20-1 with TRBJ1-1, with a possible D match to TRBD1 (5 bases). This CDR3 is built from 13 residues. Trimming removed 3 bases from V and 5 bases from J, with 13 bases in between. CDR1 is DFQATT, CDR2 SNEGSKA, per germline (reference sequence). CDR3 nucleotides: TGCAGTGCTAGTTGGGGGATTCGGACTGAAGCTTTCTTT. As protein: CSASWGIRTEAFF.

In its sample, this clonotype was seen many times. The chain couples TRBV20-1 to TRBJ2-7; perhaps TRBD1 as D (6 bases). Trimming took off 7 bases at V and 7 bases at J, with 17 bases between the two ends. Per germline, CDR1 DFQATT and CDR2 SNEGSKA (reference sequence). CDR3 length: 12 amino acids. The CDR3 DNA is TGCAGTGAGGCCGGACAGAGTATGGAGCAGTACTTC. Protein: CSEAGQSMEQYF.

This clonotype was seen only a few times. The chain couples TRBV15 to TRBJ2-2; D might be TRBD2 (6 bases). V was shortened by 1 base and J by 1 base, with 10 bases between the two germline ends. The CDR3 sequence is 16 residues long. Germline CDR1 and CDR2: LNHNV and YYDKDF (reference sequence). The CDR3 loop reads CATSRGAGLNTGELFF. CDR3 nucleotide sequence: TGTGCCACCAGCAGAGGGGCGGGACTGAACACCGGGGAGCTGTTTTTT.

Many counts were recorded for this clonotype. The chain combines TRBV7-2 with TRBJ2-3; D remains ambiguous. Looked up from germline, CDR1 is SGHTA and CDR2 is FQGNSA. CDR3 size: 12 residues. Trimming removed 7 bases from V and 7 bases from J, with 12 bases in between. The CDR3 here is CASNHGSHTQYF. The CDR3 DNA follows: TGTGCCAGCAACCACGGGTCCCATACGCAGTATTTT.

Many counts were recorded for this clonotype. This chain uses TRBV20-1 with TRBJ2-7; D might be TRBD1 (5 bases). In germline, CDR1 is DFQATT, CDR2 SNEGSKA (reference sequence). CDR3 length: 15 residues. V was clipped by 1 base and J by 2 bases, with 15 bases between them. The CDR3 DNA reads as TGCAGTGCTAGAGGTCGGCGGACACACCCCTACGAGCAGTACTTC. Amino acids: CSARGRRTHPYEQYF.

On this clonotype: It may be a read error: a sequence one base away is much more abundant. The chain carries TRBV27 and TRBJ1-1; no clear D. V was cut by 3 bases and J by 2 bases, with 10 bases left in between. Germline V gives CDR1 MNHEY, CDR2 SMNVEV (reference sequence). The CDR3 loop spans 14 amino acids. CDR3 in DNA: TGTGCCAGCAGTTTGCAGCTGAGAAACACTGAAGCTTTCTTT. It translates to CASSLQLRNTEAFF.

The DNA for the CDR3 is TGCAGTGCTAGAGATCCTCGAACTAGCGGGAGTTTTTATGAGCAGTTCTTC. This encodes CSARDPRTSGSFYEQFF. This rearrangement joins TRBV20-1 to TRBJ2-1; 11 nucleotides agree with TRBD2. The CDR3 consists of 17 residues. V lost 0 bases to trimming and J lost 8 bases; unmatched junction nucleotides: 12. Germline V gene lookup returns CDR1 DFQATT and CDR2 SNEGSKA (reference sequence).

This clonotype was observed at least ten times. The chain employs TRBV7-6 and TRBJ1-6; TRBD1 matches at 7 bases. This CDR3 has 15 residues. The V gene end was trimmed by 2 bases and the J gene end by 8 bases; junction bases not matched to a gene: 6. The germline gives CDR1 SGHVS, CDR2 FNYEAQ. The CDR3 DNA follows: TGTGCCAGCAGCTTATCTGTACAGGGGTATTCACCCCTCCACTTT. It codes for CASSLSVQGYSPLHF.

This clonotype appeared many times. This chain connects TRBV12-3 or TRBV12-4 to TRBJ1-2; TRBD1 is a possible D gene (6 bases). CDR3 length equals 17 residues. V was clipped by 7 bases and J by 1 base, with 22 bases between them. The CDR3 is CASTHSGGRSRNYGYTF. In DNA, the CDR3 is TGTGCCAGCACCCACAGCGGGGGGCGCTCACGTAACTATGGCTACACCTTC.

This clonotype has more than one count but fewer than ten. This sequence joins TRBV20-1 and TRBJ2-3; 7 bases are shared with TRBD1. Germline values: CDR1 DFQATT, CDR2 SNEGSKA (reference sequence). The CDR3 covers 14 residues. Trimming at V came to 6 bases and at J to 6 bases, leaving 12 bases not matched to a gene. DNA for the CDR3: TGCAGTGCGCCGACAGGGAATCTCTGGGATACGCAGTATTTT. Translated: CSAPTGNLWDTQYF.

Ten or more counts support this clonotype. This chain joins TRBV12-3 or TRBV12-4 and TRBJ1-1; D is possibly TRBD1 (6 bases). The V gene lost 5 bases and the J gene lost 0 bases, with 16 bases spanning the gap. The CDR3 is 16 amino acids. The CDR3 region has the DNA TGTGCCAGCAGTAGGGGGGGACGGACCATGAACACTGAAGCTTTCTTT. Translating gives CASSRGGRTMNTEAFF.

V is TRBV20-1 and J is TRBJ2-1; 7 bases line up with TRBD2. V trimming: 3 bases; J trimming: 4 bases; junction bases outside the gene matches: 9. From germline, CDR1 is DFQATT and CDR2 SNEGSKA (reference sequence). The CDR3 consists of 15 residues. CDR3 in amino acids: CSARGYAGEYNEQFF. CDR3 nucleotide sequence: TGCAGTGCTAGGGGTTACGCGGGGGAGTACAATGAGCAGTTCTTC.

The gene calls are TRBV12-3 or TRBV12-4 and TRBJ2-1; 9 nucleotides match TRBD2. With 3 bases clipped from V and 0 bases from J, the junction kept 3 bases outside the gene matches. The CDR3 contains 16 residues. CDR3 region: CASSFGLASSYNEQFF. The CDR3 DNA reads TGTGCCAGCAGTTTCGGACTAGCGAGCTCCTACAATGAGCAGTTCTTC.

This clonotype was seen at least ten times. CDR3 loop: CASSQDMDTAPYEQYF. DNA of the CDR3: TGCGCCAGCAGCCAAGATATGGACACCGCACCCTACGAGCAGTACTTC. The rearrangement uses TRBV4-3 and TRBJ2-7; tentatively, D is TRBD1 (5 bases). The CDR3 has 16 amino acids. The V end lost 0 bases, the J end lost 2 bases, and 14 bases lay between the germline ends. Germline lookup yields CDR1 LGHNA and CDR2 YSLEER.